This T cell receptor beta chain was identified during a study of T cells after yellow fever vaccination. Study overall: Preparation used SMART-Seq v4 Ultra Low Input for the low-cell-number fractions. Study observations and caveats: The secondary response was weaker but peaked faster, day 5 versus 15. Only a minor proportion of clonotypes was detected across both CD4 and CD8 compartments. Abundant bulk-derived clonotypes could contaminate FACS-sorted repertoires.

MiXCR was run by TCRdb on the 5' RACE reads, yielding one entry per CDR3 protein. The table includes tens of thousands of distinct CDR3 sequences, 4% to 6% detected once. Germline V lookup: CDR1 SQVTM, CDR2 ANQGSEA. This CDR3 comprises 12 residues. V lost 1 base to trimming and J lost 5 bases, with 8 bases between them. This TCR was sampled from a man in his late teens or twenties who received the YFV17D yellow fever vaccine. This sequence joins TRBV29-1 and TRBJ2-5; possible D gene TRBD2, 6 bases. The material sequenced was PBMCs, either bulk or a sorted T-cell subset (CD4+, CD8+, memory, or dextramer-sorted; not recorded which), taken around 45 days after the first yellow fever vaccination. The CDR3 nucleotides are TGCAGCGTTGAAGGGGGGGTGGAGACCCAGTACTTC. Its translation: CSVEGGVETQYF.